Below, 15 T cell receptor beta chains from the same sample are listed, as sequenced in a study of monozygotic twins with inflammatory bowel disease. Reprocessing the 5' RACE reads, TCRdb reports a single entry for every CDR3 protein and omits DNA. In all, the sample yields about 110,000 distinct CDR3 sequences. Material for sequencing was blood. These receptors originate from a human donor with ulcerative colitis or Crohn's disease, or a healthy co-twin of an affected twin (not recorded which).

The chain recombines TRBV29-1 with TRBJ1-5. Per the germline V gene, CDR1 is SQVTM and CDR2 is ANQGSEA. The CDR3 runs to 17 residues. CDR3 loop: CSVQEETRANSNQPQHF. Variable domain in full (rest from reference TRBV29-1 and TRBJ1-5): SAVISQKPSRDICQRGTSLTIQCQVDSQVTMMFWYRQQPGQSLTLIATANQGSEATYESGFVIDKFPISRPNLTFSTLTVSNMSPEDSSIYLCSVQEETRANSNQPQHFGDGTRLSIL.

The chain links TRBV5-4 to TRBJ2-2; the TRBD2 assignment by TCRdb is unverifiable without DNA. CDR1 SGHNT and CDR2 YYREEE come from the germline V gene (reference sequence). The CDR3 runs to 15 residues. The CDR3 here is CASSTGLADTGELFF.

This chain joins TRBV4-1 and TRBJ2-2; TCRdb outputs TRBD2, but without DNA this stays unchecked. Looked up from germline, CDR1 is MGHRA and CDR2 is YSYEKL. The CDR3 extends over 18 amino acids. CDR3 region: CASSQEFPRQLNTGELFF.

The chain couples TRBV28 to TRBJ2-5; TCRdb's D call of TRBD1 is untestable without DNA. The V gene's germline CDR1 is MDHEN and CDR2 SYDVKM. The CDR3 is 18 residues long. CDR3 loop: CASSSNRDRERHQETQYF.

The V and J genes are TRBV5-6 and TRBJ2-3. CDR3 length: 13 amino acids. The germline V gene encodes CDR1 SGHDT and CDR2 YYEEEE. This CDR3 is CASSLEDRDTQYF.

The chain recombines TRBV20-1 with TRBJ2-1; TCRdb picks TRBD2, but there is no DNA to check that call. Germline CDR1 reads DFQATT; CDR2 reads SNEGSKA (reference sequence). CDR3 length equals 11 residues. CDR3 region: CSARGSDVQFF.

The chain uses TRBV27 and TRBJ1-4; TCRdb selects TRBD1, and the lack of DNA leaves this call unchecked. The CDR3 is made up of 14 amino acids. The germline CDR1 and CDR2 sequences are MNHEY and SMNVEV (reference sequence). CDR3 loop: CASRRQGAGEKLFF.

The rearrangement joins TRBV7-2 to TRBJ1-4; as DNA is missing, the TRBD1 call by TCRdb cannot be tested. In germline, CDR1 is SGHTA, CDR2 FQGNSA. This CDR3 contains 15 residues. The CDR3 region is CASSPPGQGDEKLFF.

The V call is TRBV28, the J call TRBJ2-2; with no DNA, the TCRdb D assignment of TRBD1 cannot be verified. The CDR3 covers 16 residues. Germline V lookup: CDR1 MDHEN, CDR2 SYDVKM. The CDR3 protein is CASSPGQGADTGELFF.

The chain is built from TRBV5-1 and TRBJ1-2; the D call from TCRdb, TRBD1, cannot be confirmed without DNA. This CDR3 is 15 amino acids long. Looked up from germline, CDR1 is SGHRS and CDR2 is YFSETQ. The CDR3 is CASSTPQGSNYGYTF.

V and J are TRBV18 and TRBJ1-4. Germline V gene lookup returns CDR1 KGHSH and CDR2 LQKENI. The CDR3 sequence is 15 residues long. The CDR3 here is CASSRDRASNEKLFF.

The rearrangement uses TRBV10-3 and TRBJ2-7; TCRdb calls TRBD1, which cannot be checked without DNA. Germline V gene data show CDR1 as ENHRY and CDR2 as SYGVKD. The CDR3 extends over 14 amino acids. CDR3 loop: CAISGDRVTNEQYF.

This chain connects TRBV20-1 to TRBJ2-6; TCRdb selects TRBD1, and the lack of DNA leaves this call unchecked. Per the germline V gene, CDR1 is DFQATT and CDR2 is SNEGSKA (reference sequence). The CDR3 loop spans 15 amino acids. The CDR3 reads CSVMGRSSGANVLTF.

The chain recombines TRBV24-1 with TRBJ2-5. This CDR3 has 12 residues. Germline V gives CDR1 KGHDR, CDR2 SFDVKD. CDR3 amino acids: CATSDLGVAQYF.

V usage is TRBV24-1 and J usage is TRBJ2-1; TCRdb lists TRBD1, though no DNA is available to test this call. This CDR3 contains 16 residues. The germline CDR1 and CDR2 sequences are KGHDR and SFDVKD. Here the CDR3 reads CATSDPGQGKDNEQFF.